The 32 T cell receptor beta chains presented below share a single source sample, sequenced in a study of blood T cell repertoires in COVID-19 (dated by TCRdb to the early 2020s). Libraries were prepared through the immunoSEQ multiplex PCR assay. In TCRdb, the immuneACCESS table is reduced to in-frame sequences with V and J assigned. These tables do not hold every clone; where another copy was compared, an unresolved V gene accounts for under half, and the others remain unexplained. This sample is represented by about 230,000 clones; around nine tenths of them were singletons. Over 3.5% of the sample belongs to the ten largest clones. The specimen was PBMCs or T cells enriched from blood (not recorded which). These receptors originate from a woman under 40 who had been exposed to COVID-19.

The rearrangement uses TRBV28 and TRBJ1-2; TRBD1 matches at 9 bases. The CDR3 length is 17 residues. Germline CDR1 reads MDHEN; CDR2 reads SYDVKM. Trimming cost V 5 bases and J 5 bases; bases outside gene matches: 15. CDR3 DNA sequence: TGTGCCAGCAGTCCTACGAACCCCGGGACAGGGACGTATGGCTACACCTTC. It specifies CASSPTNPGTGTYGYTF.

This chain links TRBV28 with TRBJ2-1; the match to TRBD2 covers 10 bases. The CDR3 sequence is 15 residues long. Germline V lookup: CDR1 MDHEN, CDR2 SYDVKM. The V segment lost 3 bases and the J segment 10 bases; nucleotides outside the gene matches: 9. The CDR3 sequence is CASSFSASGSQEQFF. The DNA of the CDR3 is TGTGCCAGCAGTTTCTCCGCTAGCGGGAGTCAGGAGCAGTTCTTC.

The gene calls are TRBV29-1 and TRBJ1-2, with 9 bases fitting TRBD1. V was clipped by 6 bases and J by 8 bases; unmatched bases: 10. The CDR3 spans 13 residues. The germline V gene has CDR1 SQVTM and CDR2 ANQGSEA. CDR3 amino acids: CSVTQQGAGGYTF. The DNA for the CDR3 is TGCAGCGTGACTCAACAGGGGGCAGGAGGCTACACCTTC.

J is TRBJ2-1 and V is TRBV6-4; TRBD2 matches 10 bases. Trimming took 4 bases from V and 0 from J; bases not matched to a gene: 3. Germline V CDR1 and CDR2: MRHNA, SNTAGT. There are 16 residues in the CDR3. The chain's CDR3 is CASSVRLAGSYNEQFF. The CDR3, as DNA: TGTGCCAGCAGTGTAAGACTAGCGGGCTCCTACAATGAGCAGTTCTTC.

J is TRBJ2-5 and V is TRBV2; TRBD1 agrees at 8 bases. There are 14 residues in the CDR3. V shed 5 bases, J shed 5 bases, and the junction held 7 bases outside the gene matches. Germline CDR1 and CDR2: SNHLY and FYNNEI. This CDR3 reads CASSLRTGLETQYF. The CDR3 nucleotides read TGTGCCAGCAGTTTAAGGACAGGGCTTGAGACCCAGTACTTC.

This chain joins TRBV21-1 and TRBJ2-4; TRBD1, as called in the table, went unchecked against the DNA. TRBV21-1 is designated a pseudogene. CDR3 length: 14 amino acids. The CDR3 is CASSKETDRALEYF. The CDR3 coding sequence is TGTGCCAGCAGCAAAGAAACAGACAGGGCTCTAGAGTACTTC.

This clone occurred a few times. The V gene is TRBV5-1, the J gene TRBJ1-4, with TRBD1 matching over 11 bases. Germline CDR1 SGHRS, CDR2 YFSETQ. J gave up 5 bases and V 4 bases, and 1 base lay outside the gene matches. This CDR3 has 14 amino acids. CDR3 loop: CASSRDRGNEKLFF. The CDR3 bases are TGCGCCAGCAGCCGGGACAGGGGGAATGAAAAACTGTTTTTT.

This chain joins TRBV7-3 and TRBJ1-1, with 9 positions matching TRBD1. Trimming at V came to 5 bases and at J to 7 bases, leaving 8 bases not matched to a gene. Germline CDR1 and CDR2: SGHTA and FQGTGA. This CDR3 has 14 residues. The CDR3 bases are TGTGCCAGCAGCCCACAATCGACAGGGGGTGAAGCTTTCTTT. Its protein product is CASSPQSTGGEAFF.

This chain connects TRBV6-6 to TRBJ2-3, with 10 bases that match TRBD2. In germline, CDR1 is MNHNY, CDR2 SVGAGI (reference sequence). The trim removed 6 bases at V and 3 bases at J, leaving 6 bases unmatched. The CDR3 runs to 15 residues. The CDR3 nucleotides are TGTGCCAGCAGGTGGAGCGGGAGGGCAACAGATACGCAGTATTTT. Translation: CASRWSGRATDTQYF.

The J gene is TRBJ1-2, the V gene TRBV7-9; D may be TRBD1 (5 bases). Germline V gene lookup returns CDR1 SEHNR and CDR2 FQNEAQ (reference sequence). The CDR3 runs to 13 residues. V was shortened by 4 bases and J by 7 bases, with 13 bases between the two germline ends. The CDR3: CASSSKPGFGYTF. The DNA for the CDR3 is TGTGCCAGCAGCTCAAAGCCAGGGTTTGGCTACACCTTC. The variable domain in full, completed from reference TRBV7-9 and TRBJ1-2, reads DTGVSQNPRHKITKRGQNVTFRCDPISEHNRLYWYRQTLGQGPEFLTYFQNEAQLEKSRLLSDRFSAERPKGSFSTLEIQRTEQGDSAMYLCASSSKPGFGYTFGSGTRLTVV.

The chain employs TRBV12-3 or TRBV12-4 and TRBJ2-5; D gene uncertain. This CDR3 is 12 amino acids long. V was shortened by 1 base and J by 7 bases, with 7 bases between the two germline ends. The CDR3 loop reads CASSLEQPTQYF. The CDR3 bases are TGTGCCAGCAGTTTAGAACAACCGACCCAGTACTTC.

The chain is built from TRBV7-2 and TRBJ2-7, with 8 bases aligning to TRBD1. CDR1 and CDR2 (germline): SGHTA, FQGNSA. V lost 5 bases to trimming and J lost 6 bases; unmatched junction nucleotides: 9. CDR3 length equals 14 residues. The DNA for the CDR3 is TGTGCCAGCAGCCCCGACAGGGGAAGAATCGAGCAGTACTTC. Its protein is CASSPDRGRIEQYF.

The chain recombines TRBV7-9 with TRBJ1-2; 9 nucleotides agree with TRBD1. Trimming removed 3 bases from V and 4 bases from J; junction bases left unmatched: 15. Germline CDR1 and CDR2: SEHNR and FQNEAQ (reference sequence). The CDR3 covers 18 residues. CDR3 residues: CASSFLDRGNEHVYGYTF. DNA of the CDR3: TGTGCCAGCAGCTTCCTGGACAGGGGCAATGAACACGTCTATGGCTACACCTTC.

The chain recombines TRBV6-4 with TRBJ1-3; 9 bases are a match to TRBD1. The CDR3 runs to 18 residues. V was clipped by 7 bases and J by 0 bases; unmatched bases: 13. CDR1 is MRHNA and CDR2 is SNTAGT in the germline V gene. CDR3: CASTGQGSTLSSGNTIYF. Here the CDR3 DNA reads TGTGCCAGCACCGGACAGGGGTCCACACTTAGCTCTGGAAACACCATATATTTT.

This clone showed up just once. The V and J genes are TRBV5-4 and TRBJ1-1; D is ambiguous. V gave up 3 bases and J gave up 7 bases, with 19 bases separating them. CDR3 length equals 15 residues. CDR1 SGHNT and CDR2 YYREEE come from the germline V gene (reference sequence). The CDR3 DNA sequence: TGTGCCAGCAGCTCGCGGGCCTCGATGTGGGGTGAAGCTTTCTTT. This translates into CASSSRASMWGEAFF.

The chain is built from TRBV7-2 and TRBJ2-3, with unresolved D. Germline loops: CDR1 SGHTA, CDR2 FQGNSA. The CDR3 sequence is 14 residues long. V lost 4 bases to trimming and J lost 2 bases, with 10 bases between them. The CDR3 DNA follows: TGTGCCAGCAGCTACGGGTACCACACAGATACGCAGTATTTT. Translating it yields CASSYGYHTDTQYF.

J is TRBJ1-2 and V is TRBV27; TRBD1 is a possible D gene (6 bases). CDR1 and CDR2 (germline): MNHEY, SMNVEV (reference sequence). Trimming took 3 bases from V and 1 from J, leaving 18 bases between them. The CDR3 sequence is 17 residues long. CDR3 bases: TGTGCCAGCAGTTTTCGAAGGCGCGGGGGCGTTAACTATGGCTACACCTTC. Its translation: CASSFRRRGGVNYGYTF.

CDR3 sequence: CASSVTGQDGDSPLHF. The CDR3 DNA sequence: TGTGCCAGCAGCGTTACGGGACAGGACGGTGACTCACCCCTCCACTTT. The rearrangement joins TRBV11-3 to TRBJ1-6, with 8 positions matching TRBD1. Germline V CDR1 and CDR2: SGHNT, YENEEA. The CDR3 spans 16 residues. V gave up 5 bases and J gave up 10 bases; unmatched junction bases: 13.

This chain connects TRBV27 to TRBJ1-1; 10 nucleotides agree with TRBD1. Trimming at V came to 6 bases and at J to 5 bases, leaving 12 bases not matched to a gene. Looked up from germline, CDR1 is MNHEY and CDR2 is SMNVEV (reference sequence). This CDR3 has 16 amino acids. CDR3 sequence reads: CASRLSTGGADTEAFF. The CDR3 DNA follows: TGTGCCAGCAGGCTTTCGACAGGGGGCGCGGATACTGAAGCTTTCTTT.

Note on this clone: In the same sample, other DNA sequences code for this CDR3. The V gene is TRBV12-3 or TRBV12-4, the J gene TRBJ2-7; possible D gene TRBD1, 7 bases. V was trimmed by 6 bases and J by 0 bases, leaving 9 bases between them. The CDR3 consists of 13 residues. CDR3 in DNA: TGTGCCAGCAGGCGGGACAGCTCCTACGAGCAGTACTTC. This gives the protein CASRRDSSYEQYF.

The chain carries TRBV5-1 and TRBJ1-1; the D is unclear. CDR3 size: 13 residues. The germline V gene has CDR1 SGHRS and CDR2 YFSETQ. Trimming pared 4 bases from V and 6 bases from J, leaving 13 bases between. CDR3 nucleotide sequence: TGCGCCAGCAGCCCCCTGGACTTATCTGAAGCTTTCTTT. Encoded protein: CASSPLDLSEAFF.

The chain has TRBV30 and TRBJ1-5; D is uncertain. V was cut by 3 bases and J by 5 bases, with 8 bases left in between. The CDR3 spans 12 residues. Germline V lookup: CDR1 GTSNPN, CDR2 SVGIG (reference sequence). The CDR3, as DNA: TGTGCCTGGAGCCCAAATTATCAGCCCCAGCATTTT. This gives the protein CAWSPNYQPQHF. The whole variable domain, remainder taken from reference TRBV30 and TRBJ1-5, is SQTIHQWPATLVQPVGSPLSLECTVEGTSNPNLYWYRQAAGRGLQLLFYSVGIGQISSEVPQNLSASRPQDRQFILSSKKLLLSDSGFYLCAWSPNYQPQHFGDGTRLSIL.

The rearrangement uses TRBV2 and TRBJ2-7; 7 bases match TRBD2. CDR3 size: 15 residues. The germline gives CDR1 SNHLY, CDR2 FYNNEI. V dropped 4 bases and J dropped 4; count of bases not matched to a gene: 10. CDR3 region: CASSGGTGGTYEQYF. The CDR3 DNA reads as TGTGCCAGCAGTGGCGGAACGGGAGGCACGTACGAGCAGTACTTC.

The chain employs TRBV5-1 and TRBJ2-3; 12 positions match TRBD2. Germline V gene lookup returns CDR1 SGHRS and CDR2 YFSETQ. The junction had 9 bases not matched to a gene; V was cut back by 4 bases and J by 0 bases. CDR3 length: 18 residues. The CDR3 loop reads CASSKVAGTSGSTDTQYF. Written as DNA, the CDR3 is TGCGCCAGCAGCAAGGTGGCCGGGACTAGCGGGAGCACAGATACGCAGTATTTT.

This chain links TRBV11-2 with TRBJ2-7, with 11 bases lining up with TRBD2. The length of the CDR3 is 14 residues. Trimming took 2 bases from V and 7 from J; bases not matched to a gene: 4. The germline V gene has CDR1 SGHAT and CDR2 FQNNGV. The CDR3 bases are TGTGCCAGCAGCTTACTAGCGGGAGGAGGTGAGCAGTACTTC. Translated, it gives CASSLLAGGGEQYF.

The chain recombines TRBV9 with TRBJ2-2, with TRBD1 matching 9 bases. Germline-derived CDR1 and CDR2 are SGDLS and YYNGEE. The CDR3 has 17 amino acids. V was clipped by 6 bases and J by 1 base; unmatched bases: 10. CDR3 in DNA: TGTGCCAGCACCCTGACCCCGGGACAGGGGAACACCGGGGAGCTGTTTTTT. This encodes CASTLTPGQGNTGELFF. Full variable domain (outside the CDR3, taken from reference TRBV9 and TRBJ2-2): DSGVTQTPKHLITATGQRVTLRCSPRSGDLSVYWYQQSLDQGLQFLIQYYNGEERAKGNILERFSAQQFPDLHSELNLSSLELGDSALYFCASTLTPGQGNTGELFFGEGSRLTVL.

The genes are TRBV3-1 (or the pseudogene TRBV3-2) and TRBJ2-2; the match to TRBD2 covers 12 bases. The CDR3 length is 17 residues. The V segment lost 2 bases and the J segment 5 bases; nucleotides outside the gene matches: 6. From germline, CDR1 is LGHDT and CDR2 YNNKEL (reference sequence). In nucleotides, the CDR3 is TGTGCCAGCAGCCAATTTCTAGCGGGAGGGCCGACCGGGGAGCTGTTTTTT. It yields the protein CASSQFLAGGPTGELFF.

This rearrangement joins TRBV7-9 to TRBJ2-5; 7 nucleotides align to TRBD2. The germline CDR1 and CDR2 sequences are SEHNR and FQNEAQ (reference sequence). The CDR3 consists of 15 residues. V was pared by 2 bases and J by 0 bases, with 3 bases of the junction left unmatched. The CDR3 spells CASSLSGGDQETQYF. CDR3 in DNA: TGTGCCAGCAGCTTATCTGGGGGGGACCAAGAGACCCAGTACTTC.

Only a few counts were recorded for this clone. V usage is TRBV10-2 and J usage is TRBJ1-1; perhaps TRBD1 as D (5 bases). The CDR3 extends over 13 amino acids. Trimming removed 4 bases at V and 4 bases at J, with 10 bases between. CDR1 is WSHSY, CDR2 SAAADI, per germline. This CDR3 is CASSADGGTEAFF. In DNA form, the CDR3 reads TGCGCCAGCAGTGCCGACGGGGGCACTGAAGCTTTCTTT.

The V gene is TRBV10-2, the J gene TRBJ1-5, with TRBD1 matching 11 bases. The CDR3 is 17 residues long. V dropped 4 bases and J dropped 0; count of bases not matched to a gene: 5. Germline V gene sequence: CDR1 WSHSY, CDR2 SAAADI. CDR3 in DNA: TGCGCCAGCAGTGGGGGACAGGGGGGTTTTAGCAATCAGCCCCAGCATTTT. As protein: CASSGGQGGFSNQPQHF.

The chain recombines TRBV27 with TRBJ2-1; TRBD2 agrees at 11 bases. V was pared by 4 bases and J by 15 bases, with 5 bases of the junction left unmatched. CDR3 length: 12 amino acids. Germline V gene sequence: CDR1 MNHEY, CDR2 SMNVEV (reference sequence). CDR3 sequence: CASSSLAGVLFF. The CDR3 DNA reads TGTGCCAGCAGTTCACTAGCGGGAGTCCTGTTCTTC.

Only one count was recorded for this clone. The genes are TRBV9 and TRBJ2-2; 7 bases align to TRBD1. Trimming cost V 5 bases and J 4 bases; bases outside gene matches: 2. The CDR3 is made up of 13 amino acids. Germline V gives CDR1 SGDLS, CDR2 YYNGEE. The CDR3 DNA reads as TGTGCCAGCAGGAGGGGGCGCACCGGGGAGCTGTTTTTT. Protein product: CASRRGRTGELFF.